These 5 T cell receptor beta chains were all obtained from the same sample, sequenced in a study of cytomegalovirus exposure and HLA in healthy donors. 60 Vbeta and 13 Jbeta primers were used in PCR. Profiling relied on immunoSEQ multiplex PCR, and the TCRdb table lists in-frame clones only, not all of them. This sample carries 150,000 to 200,000 clones, over 65% of them seen once, and the ten largest clones take approximately 2.8%. Sequencing used PBMCs. Receptor source: a woman between 40 and 55 years old in good health and CMV-seropositive.

The rearrangement links TRBV7-6 to TRBJ1-5; D ambiguous. Germline CDR1 is SGHVS and CDR2 is FNYEAQ. The CDR3 loop spans 16 amino acids. The V end was cut by 1 base, the J end by 5 bases, with 15 bases between. The DNA for the CDR3 is TGTGCCAGCAGCTTAGGTATCCGGCGCGGAGATCAGCCCCAGCATTTT. Amino acids: CASSLGIRRGDQPQHF.

The rearrangement links TRBV7-9 to TRBJ2-7; the D gene is possibly TRBD1 (6 bases). Trimming removed 5 bases from V and 6 bases from J, with 17 bases in between. This CDR3 is 14 amino acids long. Germline V gene data show CDR1 as SEHNR and CDR2 as FQNEAQ (reference sequence). CDR3 sequence (DNA): TGTGCCAGCAGCAAACCGGGACAAGGAGGCGAGCAGTACTTC. Translating it yields CASSKPGQGGEQYF. The full variable domain, rest sourced from reference TRBV7-9 and TRBJ2-7, is DTGVSQNPRHKITKRGQNVTFRCDPISEHNRLYWYRQTLGQGPEFLTYFQNEAQLEKSRLLSDRFSAERPKGSFSTLEIQRTEQGDSAMYLCASSKPGQGGEQYFGPGTRLTVT.

A single count supports this clone. V is TRBV18 and J is TRBJ2-7; TRBD1 aligns across 10 bases. This CDR3 region has 17 residues. The J segment lost 6 bases and the V segment lost 1 base, leaving 12 bases of the junction unmatched. The V gene's germline CDR1 is KGHSH and CDR2 LQKENI. The CDR3 protein is CASSPQRSGTGESEQYF. CDR3 sequence (DNA): TGTGCCAGCTCACCACAGCGATCCGGGACAGGGGAAAGCGAGCAGTACTTC. Together with reference TRBV18 and TRBJ2-7, the CDR3 gives the full variable domain: NAGVMQNPRHLVRRRGQEARLRCSPMKGHSHVYWYRQLPEEGLKFMVYLQKENIIDESGMPKERFSAEFPKEGPSILRIQQVVRGDSAAYFCASSPQRSGTGESEQYFGPGTRLTVT.

V gene TRBV2 combines with J gene TRBJ1-5; D perhaps matches TRBD1 (6 bases). The CDR3 is 14 residues long. V gave up 4 bases and J gave up 5 bases, with 12 bases separating them. Germline V gives CDR1 SNHLY, CDR2 FYNNEI. The CDR3 protein is CASSAAGAHQPQHF. CDR3 in DNA: TGTGCCAGCAGTGCGGCAGGGGCCCATCAGCCCCAGCATTTT.

This rearrangement joins TRBV29-1 to TRBJ1-3; 10 nucleotides agree with TRBD1. The trim removed 2 bases at V and 0 bases at J, leaving 4 bases unmatched. The CDR3 totals 16 residues. The germline V gene encodes CDR1 SQVTM and CDR2 ANQGSEA. The CDR3 sequence: CSVEMGTGDSGNTIYF. CDR3 DNA sequence: TGCAGCGTTGAAATGGGGACAGGGGACTCTGGAAACACCATATATTTT.